The clone carrying this T cell receptor beta chain was seen repeatedly, ten times or more. This sample was included in a study of Graves' ophthalmopathy and Graves' hyperthyroidism. Patients newly diagnosed with hyperthyroidism, under 2 months' duration, were aged 18 to 65, the study reports. CDR3 size: 15 residues. In germline, CDR1 is SEHNR, CDR2 FQNEAQ (reference sequence). V dropped 3 bases and J dropped 3; count of bases not matched to a gene: 4. Amplified material comprised TCR beta CDR3 regions derived from RNA transcripts. RT-PCR with HTBI primers came first, then second-round multiplex PCR. TCRdb analysed the multiplex PCR reads with MiXCR anew, one entry per CDR3 protein. Here the sample spans under 800,000 distinct CDR3 sequences, over 20% being singletons.

The chain employs TRBV7-9 and TRBJ2-7, with 11 bases identical to TRBD2. This TCR derives from a woman aged 18-29 years with stable Graves' hyperthyroidism. Some clones in this sample may be carry-over from other donors' samples. Material for sequencing was peripheral blood. CDR3 sequence: CASSFLAGGGYEQYF. CDR3 sequence (DNA): TGTGCCAGCAGCTTCCTAGCGGGAGGTGGCTACGAGCAGTACTTC.